The 18 T cell receptor beta chains presented below share a single source sample, sequenced in a study of blood T cells in healthy people across ages. For the second PCR, which ran for 7 to 11 cycles, a sample-barcoded 5' primer and a J-beta primer mix were used. TCRdb independently ran MiXCR on the 5' RACE reads; one entry per CDR3 protein. The data contain 1,300,000 or so distinct CDR3 sequences, roughly 60% of them singletons. Sequences were obtained from blood. These receptors came from a man between 18 and 35 years old in good health.

This clonotype has more than one count but fewer than ten. The chain is built from TRBV12-3 or TRBV12-4 and TRBJ1-2, with a weak D call TRBD1 (6 bases). V lost 6 bases and J lost 0, with 14 bases in between. The CDR3 has 15 amino acids. The CDR3 protein is CASSRQDIANYGYTF. As DNA, the CDR3 is TGTGCCAGCAGCAGACAGGATATAGCTAACTATGGCTACACCTTC.

V usage is TRBV28 and J usage is TRBJ2-7, with D possibly being TRBD1 or TRBD2 (5 bases each). The CDR3 has 13 residues. Germline CDR1 MDHEN, CDR2 SYDVKM. Trimming removed 2 bases at V and 7 bases at J, with 12 bases between. The CDR3 is CASSLRTREEQYF. CDR3 nucleotide sequence: TGTGCCAGCAGTTTACGGACACGGGAAGAGCAGTACTTC.

The CDR3 bases are TGTGCCAGCAGCCCCGGGTCTTCCCGCGCCTACAATGAGCAGTTCTTC. Translation gives CASSPGSSRAYNEQFF. V gene TRBV9 combines with J gene TRBJ2-1; D not certain. The germline V gene encodes CDR1 SGDLS and CDR2 YYNGEE. CDR3 length: 16 residues. V shed 4 bases and J shed 2 bases, with 16 bases lying between them.

This sequence joins TRBV6-2 or TRBV6-3 and TRBJ2-6; no reliable D call. The V and J ends lost 2 bases and 2 bases respectively, with 10 bases between them. Germline V gene sequence: CDR1 MNHEY, CDR2 SVGEGT. The CDR3 extends over 16 amino acids. The CDR3 loop is CASSYVGQPGANVLTF. CDR3 nucleotides: TGTGCCAGCAGTTACGTCGGGCAGCCTGGGGCCAACGTCCTGACTTTC.

About this clonotype itself: A much larger clone differs from this one at a single base, so this may be a read error. The J gene is TRBJ1-2, the V gene TRBV6-1, with 9 bases matching TRBD1. CDR3 length equals 14 residues. Germline CDR1 is MNHNS and CDR2 is SASEGT. The CDR3: CANSEQGAYYGYTF. The CDR3 nucleotides read TGTGCCAACAGTGAACAGGGGGCTTACTATGGCTACACCTTC.

This clonotype appeared a few times. The chain uses TRBV10-3 and TRBJ1-2; D unclear. V gave up 0 bases and J gave up 8 bases, with 7 bases separating them. Germline V lookup: CDR1 ENHRY, CDR2 SYGVKD. CDR3 length: 12 amino acids. The CDR3 is CAISESDVGYTF. The CDR3 nucleotides read TGTGCCATCAGTGAGTCTGACGTCGGCTACACCTTC.

This clonotype was found a few times. CDR3 sequence: CASSSEAGGSDYEQYF. The CDR3 nucleotides read TGTGCCAGCAGCTCAGAGGCCGGGGGATCCGACTACGAGCAGTACTTC. The chain employs TRBV7-9 and TRBJ2-7, with D possibly matching TRBD2 (6 bases). The V gene's germline CDR1 is SEHNR and CDR2 FQNEAQ (reference sequence). Trimming pared 4 bases from V and 3 bases from J, leaving 19 bases between. This CDR3 has 16 residues. The entire variable domain, with the rest obtained from reference TRBV7-9 and TRBJ2-7, is as follows: DTGVSQNPRHKITKRGQNVTFRCDPISEHNRLYWYRQTLGQGPEFLTYFQNEAQLEKSRLLSDRFSAERPKGSFSTLEIQRTEQGDSAMYLCASSSEAGGSDYEQYFGPGTRLTVT.

V gene TRBV6-5 combines with J gene TRBJ1-5; D perhaps matches TRBD1 (5 bases). Between the trimmed V and J ends, which lost 6 bases and 2 bases, there was a span of 17 bases. Per the germline V gene, CDR1 is MNHEY and CDR2 is SVGAGI. The length of the CDR3 is 16 residues. The CDR3 DNA follows: TGTGCCAGCAGCAGACGGGGGGTCTATGGCAATCAGCCCCAGCATTTT. Residues: CASSRRGVYGNQPQHF.

This clonotype was seen once. The chain uses TRBV12-3 or TRBV12-4 and TRBJ2-5, with 10 bases that match TRBD2. Matching the DNA end better, TRBJ2-1 makes the J call doubtful. This CDR3 is 16 amino acids long. The CDR3: CASSFSGRAGQETQFF. CDR3 DNA: TGTGCCAGCAGTTTCAGCGGGAGGGCAGGCCAAGAGACCCAGTTCTTC.

The chain employs TRBV20-1 and TRBJ2-4; the D gene is possibly TRBD1 (5 bases). The V and J ends lost 6 bases and 0 bases respectively, with 12 bases between them. The germline V gene has CDR1 DFQATT and CDR2 SNEGSKA (reference sequence). CDR3 length equals 14 residues. CDR3 DNA: TGCAGTGCCCATCAGGGTGAAGCCAAAAACATTCAGTACTTC. This encodes CSAHQGEAKNIQYF.

This clonotype was detected a few times. This chain connects TRBV7-8 to TRBJ2-5; no reliable D call. The CDR3 length is 14 residues. The germline gives CDR1 SGHVS, CDR2 FQNEAQ. Trimming stripped 5 bases from V and 5 bases from J, with 15 bases between. CDR3 DNA sequence: TGTGCCAGCAGCCCCCTTGTTGTGGGTGAGACCCAGTACTTC. This gives the protein CASSPLVVGETQYF.

This clonotype was observed a few times. The chain recombines TRBV4-2 with TRBJ2-6; D gene unclear. The V end was cut by 3 bases, the J end by 4 bases, with 16 bases between. This CDR3 has 17 residues. Germline CDR1 reads LGHNA; CDR2 reads YNFKEQ. The CDR3 sequence: CASSHGDLAPGANVLTF. CDR3 coding DNA: TGTGCCAGCAGCCATGGGGATTTGGCTCCGGGGGCCAACGTCCTGACTTTC.

The chain uses TRBV7-8 and TRBJ2-1; the D gene is possibly TRBD1 (5 bases). Germline loops: CDR1 SGHVS, CDR2 FQNEAQ. The CDR3 has 13 residues. The germline V and J ends were trimmed by 6 bases and 6 bases, with 12 bases remaining between them. In nucleotides, the CDR3 is TGTGCCAGCAGGAATTCAGGGCTCAATGAGCAGTTCTTC. It specifies CASRNSGLNEQFF. Drawing the rest from reference TRBV7-8 and TRBJ2-1, the complete variable domain is GAGVSQSPRYKVAKRGQDVALRCDPISGHVSLFWYQQALGQGPEFLTYFQNEAQLDKSGLPSDRFFAERPEGSVSTLKIQRTQQEDSAVYLCASRNSGLNEQFFGPGTRLTVL.

The chain combines TRBV2 with TRBJ2-1; D is ambiguous. The CDR3 extends over 15 amino acids. V was shortened by 4 bases and J by 0 bases, with 10 bases between the two germline ends. Germline V gives CDR1 SNHLY, CDR2 FYNNEI. The CDR3 sequence: CASSVGGRSYNEQFF. The DNA of the CDR3 is TGTGCCAGCAGTGTAGGCGGCCGCTCCTACAATGAGCAGTTCTTC.

This clonotype was picked up a small number of times. The rearrangement links TRBV6-5 to TRBJ2-5; perhaps TRBD1 as D (5 bases). The CDR3 is 15 amino acids. From germline, CDR1 is MNHEY and CDR2 SVGAGI. V gave up 6 bases and J gave up 5 bases, with 19 bases separating them. CDR3 nucleotide sequence: TGTGCCAGCAGCCCCCCCGGCAGGGCGCACGAGACCCAGTACTTC. It is translated as CASSPPGRAHETQYF.

The sample holds many counts of this clonotype. The CDR3 region has the DNA TGTGCCAGCAGCCAAGATCGGACAGGGGTTGAAAAACTGTTTTTT. It yields the protein CASSQDRTGVEKLFF. The chain links TRBV4-2 to TRBJ1-4; 9 bases align to TRBD1. V lost 0 bases, J lost 7 bases, and 3 bases stayed unmatched. The germline V gene has CDR1 LGHNA and CDR2 YNFKEQ. This CDR3 has 15 amino acids.

This chain connects TRBV12-3 or TRBV12-4 to TRBJ2-5; the D is unclear. Near its end, the DNA agrees better with TRBJ2-7, so the J call may be wrong. The CDR3 has 14 amino acids. The DNA for the CDR3 is TGTGCCAGCAGTTTTGGGGTTGAAGGCCTCGAGCAGTACTTC. Its protein is CASSFGVEGLEQYF.

The V gene is TRBV11-2, the J gene TRBJ2-3; TRBD1 is a possible D gene (6 bases). V shed 1 base and J shed 1 base, with 15 bases lying between them. CDR3 length: 17 residues. Germline V CDR1 and CDR2: SGHAT, FQNNGV. Here the CDR3 reads CASSLVPQGLGTDTQYF. The CDR3 region has the DNA TGTGCCAGCAGCTTAGTCCCCCAGGGGCTCGGCACAGATACGCAGTATTTT.